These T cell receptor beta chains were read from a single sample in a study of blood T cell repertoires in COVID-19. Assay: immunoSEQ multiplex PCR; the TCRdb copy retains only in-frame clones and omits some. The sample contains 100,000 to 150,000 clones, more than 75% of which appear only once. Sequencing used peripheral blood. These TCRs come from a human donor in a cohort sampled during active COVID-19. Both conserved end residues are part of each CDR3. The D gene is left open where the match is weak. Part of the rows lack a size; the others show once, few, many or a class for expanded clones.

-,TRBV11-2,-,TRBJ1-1,CASSTGPGGRTEAFF,TGTGCCAGCAGTACGGGACCCGGGGGACGGACTGAAGCTTTCTTT
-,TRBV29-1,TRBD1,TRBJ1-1,CSAHRQGGTEAFF,TGCAGCGCTCACAGACAGGGCGGGACTGAAGCTTTCTTT
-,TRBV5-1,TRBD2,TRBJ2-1,CASSLRLAGGYNNEQFF,TGCGCCAGCAGCTTACGACTAGCGGGGGGGTATAACAATGAGCAGTTCTTC
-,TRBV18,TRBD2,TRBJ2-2,CASSSPTWGGNTGELFF,TGTGCCAGCTCATCCCCCACTTGGGGGGGGAACACCGGGGAGCTGTTTTTT
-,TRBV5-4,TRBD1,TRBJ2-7,CASSNLPGQGREDEQYF,TGTGCCAGCAGTAACCTCCCCGGACAGGGGAGGGAAGACGAGCAGTACTTC
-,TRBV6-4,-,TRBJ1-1,CASRGDSEAFF,TGTGCCAGCAGAGGCGACAGTGAAGCTTTCTTT
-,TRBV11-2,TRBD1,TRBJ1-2,CASSLDLAGGLVNYGYTF,TGTGCCAGCAGCTTAGATCTCGCAGGGGGACTCGTTAACTATGGCTACACCTTC
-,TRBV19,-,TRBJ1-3,CASSIRTRDGNTIYF,TGTGCCAGTAGTATCCGTACGAGGGATGGAAACACCATATATTTT
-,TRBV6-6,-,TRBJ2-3,CASSLSTIDTQYF,TGTGCCAGCAGCTTGTCTACGATAGATACGCAGTATTTT
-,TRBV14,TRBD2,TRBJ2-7,CASSRGTSYEQYF,TGTGCCAGCAGCCGCGGGACTAGTTACGAGCAGTACTTC
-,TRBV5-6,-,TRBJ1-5,CASSFGGRATYSNQPQHF,TGTGCCAGCAGCTTTGGTGGCAGGGCCACTTACAGCAATCAGCCCCAGCATTTT
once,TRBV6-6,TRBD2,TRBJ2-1,CASRAGGSSYNEQFF,TGTGCCAGCAGGGCGGGAGGAAGCTCCTACAATGAGCAGTTCTTC
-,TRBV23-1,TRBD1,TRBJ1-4,CASSRRTGGKDEKLFF,TGCGCCAGCAGTCGAAGAACAGGGGGCAAGGATGAAAAACTGTTTTTT
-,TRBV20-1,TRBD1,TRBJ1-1,CSASRGLTEAFF,TGCAGTGCTAGTAGGGGGCTCACTGAAGCTTTCTTT
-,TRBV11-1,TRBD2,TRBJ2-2,CASSLPSGGAGELFF,TGTGCCAGCAGCTTACCTAGCGGGGGGGCCGGGGAGCTGTTTTTT
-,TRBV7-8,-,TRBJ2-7,CASSLSGFSPPYEQYF,TGTGCCAGCAGCTTAAGCGGGTTCTCCCCCCCCTACGAGCAGTACTTC
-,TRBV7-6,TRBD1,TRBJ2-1,CASSLAQGGWRASRQFF,TGTGCCAGCAGCTTAGCTCAAGGGGGCTGGAGAGCCTCGCGGCAGTTCTTC
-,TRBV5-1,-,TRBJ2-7,CASSLARGFVDEQCF,TGCGCCAGCAGCTTGGCGAGGGGGTTCGTTGACGAGCAGTGCTTC
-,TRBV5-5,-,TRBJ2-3,CASSLLSRTDTQYF,TGTGCCAGCAGCCTCCTTTCCAGGACAGATACGCAGTATTTT
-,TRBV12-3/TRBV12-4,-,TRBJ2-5,CASSDSPQETQYF,TGTGCCAGCAGTGACAGTCCTCAAGAGACCCAGTACTTC
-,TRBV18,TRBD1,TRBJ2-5,CASSGQGEETQYF,TGTGCCAGCTCAGGACAGGGGGAGGAGACCCAGTACTTC
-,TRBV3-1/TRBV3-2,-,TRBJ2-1,CASSQDHESSYNEQFF,TGTGCCAGCAGCCAAGATCACGAGAGCTCCTACAATGAGCAGTTCTTC
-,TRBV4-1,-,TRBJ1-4,CASSQGPGLTVVLEKLFF,TGCGCCAGCAGCCAAGGGCCAGGGCTGACAGTAGTACTTGAAAAACTGTTTTTT
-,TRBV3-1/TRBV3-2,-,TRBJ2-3,CASSQDYPTDTQYF,TGTGCCAGCAGCCAAGACTATCCCACAGATACGCAGTATTTT
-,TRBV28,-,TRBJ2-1,CASKYDRSSYNEQFF,TGTGCCAGCAAGTACGACAGGAGCTCCTACAATGAGCAGTTCTTC
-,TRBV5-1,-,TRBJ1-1,CASSDPAETVMNTEAFF,TGCGCCAGCAGCGACCCCGCAGAGACAGTCATGAACACTGAAGCTTTCTTT
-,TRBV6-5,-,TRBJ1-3,CASSQRGQVGNTIYF,TGTGCCAGCAGCCAGCGCGGGCAAGTTGGAAACACCATATATTTT
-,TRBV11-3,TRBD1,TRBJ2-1,CASSSGQGAYNEQFF,TGTGCCAGCAGCTCGGGACAGGGGGCCTACAATGAGCAGTTCTTC
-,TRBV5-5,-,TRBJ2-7,CASSPGTYEQYF,TGTGCCAGCAGCCCAGGGACCTACGAGCAGTACTTC
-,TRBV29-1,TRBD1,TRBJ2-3,CSGTQGADTQYF,TGCAGCGGAACACAGGGGGCGGATACGCAGTATTTT
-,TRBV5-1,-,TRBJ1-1,CASSQDTNTEAFF,TGCGCCAGCAGCCAGGACACGAACACTGAAGCTTTCTTT
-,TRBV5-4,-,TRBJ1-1,CASSFIARNTEAFF,TGTGCCAGCAGCTTTATCGCCAGGAACACTGAAGCTTTCTTT
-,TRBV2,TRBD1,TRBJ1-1,CASSEALPGTGGVYTEAFF,TGTGCCAGCAGTGAAGCGCTTCCTGGGACAGGGGGCGTGTACACTGAAGCTTTCTTT
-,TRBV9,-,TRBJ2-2,CASSVYGGLNTGELFF,TGTGCCAGCAGCGTATATGGGGGGTTAAACACCGGGGAGCTGTTTTTT
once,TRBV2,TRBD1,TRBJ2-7,CASSETAPDRGHEQYF,TGTGCCAGCAGTGAAACTGCCCCGGACAGGGGCCACGAGCAGTACTTC
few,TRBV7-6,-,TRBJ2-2,CASSLLRATGELFF,TGTGCCAGCAGTCTTCTGAGGGCCACCGGGGAGCTGTTTTTT
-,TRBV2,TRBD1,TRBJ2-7,CASIRGQGVSYEQYF,TGTGCCAGCATCCGGGGACAGGGGGTCTCCTACGAGCAGTACTTC
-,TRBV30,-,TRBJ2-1,CAWSVGAGEQFF,TGTGCCTGGAGTGTAGGGGCAGGTGAGCAGTTCTTC
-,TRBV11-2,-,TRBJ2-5,CASSLFAGAWETQYF,TGTGCCAGCAGCTTATTTGCGGGGGCCTGGGAGACCCAGTACTTC
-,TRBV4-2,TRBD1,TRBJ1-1,CASSRQGGAGNTEAFF,TGTGCCAGCAGCCGCCAAGGGGGCGCGGGGAACACTGAAGCTTTCTTT
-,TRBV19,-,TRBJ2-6,CASSVRRGSGANVLTF,TGTGCCAGTAGTGTCCGCAGGGGATCCGGGGCCAACGTCCTGACTTTC